This T cell receptor (beta chain) was retrieved from a study of cytomegalovirus exposure and HLA in healthy donors (dated by TCRdb to between 2016 and 2019). Context from the whole study: According to an earlier analysis of 587 of the donors, about 179 million T cells yielded 100 million or so unique TCR beta sequences and about 300 Gb of sequence data. The later analysis used no new phenotypic data to find candidate immune exposures, relying instead on TCR beta sequences and their occurrence across donors. Of the roughly 400 genotyped donors, 81% fell in the genetic ancestry cluster associated with self-reported Caucasian donors. To predict cytomegalovirus infection status, the study combined high-throughput TCR immunosequencing, statistical association of individual TCRs with disease status, and machine learning. Donor age, sex, ethnicity and CMV serostatus were compiled alongside the repertoire data. In a later analysis, previously published TCR beta repertoires from 500 to 750 donors were re-analyzed and high-resolution HLA genotyping was added so that TCR occurrence patterns could be studied. A later genetic analysis took genome-wide SNP genotypes for about three fifths of the roughly 670 donors and used that subset as a discovery cohort. Using immunosequencing, the study profiled T cell repertoires from around 670 subjects and related those repertoires to cytomegalovirus serostatus. In an earlier analysis of roughly 600 of the donors, high-throughput TCR beta sequencing was used to judge whether each TCR beta V gene segment behaved as functional or pseudogenic. The aim of the study was to test whether cataloging public T cell receptors could identify signatures of past pathogen exposure. Typing coverage varied by locus: roughly 620-640 donors for A, B, C, DRB1 and DQB1; approximately 500 for DQA1; over 600 for DPA1; around 450 for DPB1. Among about 410 genotyped donors of the cohort, an average of about 220,000 unique TCR beta nucleotide sequences was sequenced per donor, of which approximately 18% were non-productive. Roughly 300 gigabases of sequencing data and about 92 million unique TCR sequences made up an early release that covered around 640 HLA-typed donors. Every discovery cohort repertoire had been produced on one sequencing platform. Along with the approximately 700-subject first cohort, a separate validation cohort of over a hundred different subjects was used. Several DR-DQ haplotypes were treated as single units for association and clustering because of strong linkage in the cohort. Both class I and class II loci were covered by HLA typing, at four-digit resolution.

A single count supports this clone. This clone's antigen is unknown. Base quality data are lacking; no much larger clone is found one base away. Library prep was done by the immunoSEQ multiplex PCR assay. For the multiplex PCR, a mixture combining 60 forward primers for TCR Vbeta segments and 13 reverse primers for TCR Jbeta segments was used. The CDR3 region of rearranged TCR beta genes was amplified from genomic DNA with a multiplex PCR assay. The Illumina HiSeq System was used to sequence the amplified TCR beta libraries as 87-base-pair reads. The authors' pipeline ran thus. Across the 666 repertoires, a later analysis counted roughly 84 million unique TCR beta chains, roughly 11 million of which were shared by at least two donors. A nearest-neighbor algorithm error-corrected the raw reads and collapsed the reads into unique sequences, merging closely related sequences to remove PCR and sequencing errors. CDR3 sequences were aligned to IMGT reference sequences to assign V, D and J gene segments. Each retained sequence needed at least a six-nucleotide match to both a V gene segment and a J gene segment. A rearrangement was called productive if the CDR3 had no stop codons and remained in frame with V and J, and every other rearrangement was called non-productive. CDR3 was defined according to IMGT convention as the region running from the second conserved V-encoded cysteine to the conserved J-encoded phenylalanine. The earlier analysis of a few hundred of the donors excluded sequences that lacked an unambiguous match to a single V gene segment. An earlier analysis of a few hundred of the donors called V segments functional above 56.7% productive rearrangements and segregating when the between-donor standard deviation exceeded 5%. A statistical classification framework was developed to diagnose cytomegalovirus status using the catalog of TCR beta chain sequences. In a later analysis, V and J genes were assigned by comparing TCR nucleotide sequences against IMGT/GENE-DB human TR gene sequences. In a later analysis, CDR3 sequences and most-parsimonious VDJ recombination scenarios were assigned using the TCRdist pipeline. In a later analysis, each TCR beta chain was defined by its CDR3 amino acid sequence together with its V-gene family, and reads without a unique V-gene family were excluded. A later analysis removed 550 to 650 highly shared, low-generation-probability nucleotide sequences to deal with suspected cross-contamination and a sequencing artifact. A later analysis calculated a clonal expansion index for each public chain from normalized within-repertoire ranks of inferred template counts. In a later analysis, generation probabilities were computed with a VDJ recombination model fitted to out-of-frame rearrangements, and the resulting probabilities were checked against IGoR. In a later analysis, hypergeometric tests were used to score TCR-TCR, TCR-HLA and TCR-CMV co-occurrence, with a repertoire-size bias correction applied to TCR pairs. A later analysis estimated false discovery rates by permuting HLA or CMV assignments 20 times. In a later analysis, co-occurring TCRs were grouped with DBSCAN, and TCRdist sequence similarity was added when clustering was performed within HLA-allele-positive subsets. Repertoires with fewer than 30,000 or more than 120,000 public chains were left out of co-occurrence clustering, as were five repertoires with anomalous nucleotide sharing. The source is immuneACCESS, and TCRdb retained only in-frame sequences with V and J called. Part of the clones is not carried over; for the studies checked, unresolved V genes explain less than half of this, and the remainder is unexplained. That table is the source of V, J and clone size, and D and trimming were worked out from the DNA. This sample has about 120,000 clones in its table, and roughly three quarters of those were observed once. The top ten clonotypes cover 11% of the sample.

The cohort comprised approximately 700 healthy bone marrow donors. All cohort members were sampled while nominally healthy, although unrecorded immune exposures were likely present. The donor was CMV seropositive and belonged to the group of 250 to 300 seropositive cohort members. A peripheral blood sample was provided by each donor, and peripheral blood mononuclear cells were used for TCR beta sequencing. Genomic DNA extraction from the blood cell samples was performed with the Qiagen DNeasy Blood Extraction Kit. The CDR3 sequence holds 14 residues, the cysteine and phenylalanine included. This entry keeps only the CDR3 DNA: 42 bases, framed from base 1. V lost 5 bases and J lost 5 bases, and the count of bases not matched to a germline gene is 2. CDR1 and CDR2, looked up from the germline V gene (reference sequence), are SEHNR and FQNEAQ. Findings and caveats that apply to the study as a whole: Because counts were too low, seventeen rarely observed V segments, including chromosome 9 orphons, were left out of the earlier analysis of 500 to 750 of the donors. In a later analysis, several top co-occurrence clusters were reported to appear linked to parvovirus B19, influenza, CMV and Epstein-Barr virus. This cohort had only TCR beta chains sequenced, and the lack of alpha or paired-chain data limited which features could be detected. In a later analysis, TCR association rates were found to vary across HLA loci, with the most associated TCRs seen for DRB1 alleles and the fewest for HLA-C alleles. A later analysis found that HLA-associated TCR beta chains were more clonally expanded and had lower generation probabilities than equally common non-associated chains. Specific HLA alleles were associated with over 15,000 TCR beta sequences at a false discovery rate of 0.05 in a later analysis. Some IMGT-functional V segments, including TRBV6-2 and TRBV6-3, could not be distinguished by the 87-base-pair reads and were therefore excluded. An earlier analysis of around 500 of the donors showed that most TCR beta V segments appeared in productive rearrangements either about 87% or about 30% of the time, which broadly matched IMGT annotations. A total of about 150 TCR beta chains were listed by the study as associated with cytomegalovirus. Most CMV-associated TCR beta chains appeared to be HLA-restricted in a later analysis, and the HLA associations seemed to be driven largely by CMV exposure. V-gene and J-gene trimming of TCR beta chains was associated with a missense DCLRE1C variant in a later genetic analysis, and the association was replicated in an independent cohort. Because HLA typing was missing for some donors at each locus, association tests included only the typed subset. Immune exposure information for the cohort was limited to CMV serostatus. A later genetic analysis reported fewer N-insertions in productive TCRs among donors in an Asian-associated ancestry cluster than the roughly 700-donor mean. Linkage disequilibrium might explain the correlated functional status among segregating V segments, but an unknown experimental factor could not be ruled out. Sequencing depth was assumed to be roughly uniform across donors in the presence/absence analyses, though that assumption may not hold. A cluster of highly shared sequence variants was judged likely to be a technical artifact of the sequencing pipeline. The classifier was reported to diagnose cytomegalovirus status with high specificity and sensitivity in both the original and validation cohorts. Strong co-occurrence of HLA alleles, especially DR and DQ, made assigning TCR associations to individual alleles difficult. A further reported finding was that TCR beta sequences accurately predicted the HLA-A and HLA-B alleles for most subjects in the first cohort. Across donors, most TCR sequences were observed very rarely, whereas some public TCRs were present in many individuals. In vitro tests confirmed that a few of the cytomegalovirus-associated TCR beta chains recognize cytomegalovirus antigens. The authors suggested that the approach could potentially be generalized to other disease states and immunological phenotypes.

Here the chain combines TRBV7-9 and TRBJ2-1, with 11 bases aligning to TRBD2. Sequenced input: PBMCs. The clonotype comes from a man younger than 40 in good health and CMV-seropositive. The bases are TGTGCCAGCAGCACGGGACTAGCGGACAATGAGCAGTTCTTC. Its protein product is CASSTGLADNEQFF.